This T cell receptor (beta chain) comes out of a study of T cells in Graves' hyperthyroidism and ophthalmopathy. Findings of the study overall: By a 13 V-J model, ophthalmopathy was set apart from stable hyperthyroidism.

Exclusion followed for patients with uncontrolled infection, other autoimmune disease, pregnancy or lactation. Diagnosis relied on clinical symptoms, serum thyroxine and TRAb, thyroid ultrasound and orbital computed tomography. This clonotype was seen a handful of times. Antigen specificity is unknown. TCR beta CDR3 sequences were amplified from RNA transcripts. HTBI primers were used for first-round RT-PCR of the TCR CDR3. TCRdb ran MiXCR on the multiplex PCR reads and lists one entry per CDR3 protein. The table has 660,000 or so distinct CDR3 sequences, 45% seen once. CDR1 is SGHRS, CDR2 YFSETQ, per germline. The CDR3 is 14 residues long. The V segment lost 4 bases and the J segment 9 bases; nucleotides outside the gene matches: 9.

The V call is TRBV5-1, the J call TRBJ1-1; 10 bases align to TRBD1. Material for sequencing was peripheral blood or thyroid tissue (not recorded which). The sequence was obtained from an adult man with Graves' disease, either hyperthyroidism or ophthalmopathy (not recorded which). The CDR3 region is CASSPDRGQGQAFF. The CDR3 coding sequence is TGCGCCAGCAGCCCAGACAGGGGGCAAGGACAAGCTTTCTTT.